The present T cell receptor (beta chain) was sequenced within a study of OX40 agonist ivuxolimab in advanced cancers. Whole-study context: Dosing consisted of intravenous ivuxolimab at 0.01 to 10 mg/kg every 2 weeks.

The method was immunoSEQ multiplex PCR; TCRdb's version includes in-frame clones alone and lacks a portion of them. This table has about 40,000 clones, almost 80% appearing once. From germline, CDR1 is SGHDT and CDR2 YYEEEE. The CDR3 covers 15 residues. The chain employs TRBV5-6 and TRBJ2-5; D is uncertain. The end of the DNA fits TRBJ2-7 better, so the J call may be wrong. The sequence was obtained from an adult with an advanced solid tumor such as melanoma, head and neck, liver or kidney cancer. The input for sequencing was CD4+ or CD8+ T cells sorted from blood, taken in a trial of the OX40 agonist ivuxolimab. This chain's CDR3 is CASSLFTATTYEQYF. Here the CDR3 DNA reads TGTGCCAGCAGCTTGTTCACAGCCACCACCTACGAGCAGTACTTC.